A selection of T cell receptor beta chains follows, all from one sample in a study of blood T cell repertoires in COVID-19. Repertoires were generated with immunoSEQ multiplex PCR, while TCRdb's copy carries only in-frame clones and drops some. Of 75,000 to 90,000 clones in the sample, about 90% were seen once. The sequencing sample was made of peripheral blood. The receptors originated from a man in his late teens or twenties with COVID-19, enrolled during active disease. Each CDR3 is given with its conserved first and last residue. Each record gives: clone size, V gene, J gene, D gene, CDR3 DNA, CDR3 protein. D genes are given only for firm matches. Only some rows state a clone size, as once, few, many or a class for expanded clones.

clone size: .; V gene: TRBV7-9; J gene: TRBJ1-2; D gene: .; CDR3 DNA: TGTGCCAGCAGCCTCGAGAGCTATGGCTACACCTTC; CDR3 protein: CASSLESYGYTF
clone size: once; V gene: TRBV5-4; J gene: TRBJ2-2; D gene: TRBD2; CDR3 DNA: TGTGCCAGCAGCTGGGAGCGGGAGGGCCCCGGGGAGCTGTTTTTT; CDR3 protein: CASSWEREGPGELFF
clone size: once; V gene: TRBV19; J gene: TRBJ1-5; D gene: TRBD1; CDR3 DNA: TGTGCCAGTAGTTCGACAGGGGGGTATCAGCCCCAGCATTTT; CDR3 protein: CASSSTGGYQPQHF
clone size: few; V gene: TRBV9; J gene: TRBJ1-6; D gene: TRBD1; CDR3 DNA: TGTGCCAGCAGCGCTACAGGGGGGGGGACACCCCTCCACTTT; CDR3 protein: CASSATGGGTPLHF
clone size: .; V gene: TRBV5-4; J gene: TRBJ2-7; D gene: TRBD2; CDR3 DNA: TGTGCCAGCAGCTTGACTAGCGGGGGATCCTACGAGCAGTACTTC; CDR3 protein: CASSLTSGGSYEQYF
clone size: once; V gene: TRBV5-6; J gene: TRBJ2-1; D gene: .; CDR3 DNA: TGTGCCAGCAGCTCAGGACCACAGGGCTATTACAATGAGCAGTTCTTC; CDR3 protein: CASSSGPQGYYNEQFF
clone size: .; V gene: TRBV19; J gene: TRBJ1-1; D gene: .; CDR3 DNA: TGTGCCAGTAGTATGGGACAGAACACTGAAGCTTTCTTT; CDR3 protein: CASSMGQNTEAFF
clone size: .; V gene: TRBV2; J gene: TRBJ1-1; D gene: .; CDR3 DNA: TGTGCCAGCAGTGGTGAGGGTAACACTGAAGCTTTCTTT; CDR3 protein: CASSGEGNTEAFF
clone size: once; V gene: TRBV7-2; J gene: TRBJ2-5; D gene: TRBD2; CDR3 DNA: TGTGCCAGCAGCCCCTATGGGACTAGCGGGACAAGGTACCAAGAGACCCAGTACTTC; CDR3 protein: CASSPYGTSGTRYQETQYF
clone size: .; V gene: TRBV7-8; J gene: TRBJ1-6; D gene: .; CDR3 DNA: TGTGCCAGCAGCTTAACAGGGTTTAGCTCCTATAATTCACCCCTCCACTTT; CDR3 protein: CASSLTGFSSYNSPLHF
clone size: once; V gene: TRBV6-2/TRBV6-3; J gene: TRBJ1-2; D gene: TRBD1; CDR3 DNA: TGTGCCAGCAGTTACGCTCCGGGACAGAACTATGGCTACACCTTC; CDR3 protein: CASSYAPGQNYGYTF
clone size: .; V gene: TRBV9; J gene: TRBJ1-6; D gene: TRBD1; CDR3 DNA: TGTGCCAGCAGCGTAGGACAGGGAGATAATTCACCCCTCCACTTT; CDR3 protein: CASSVGQGDNSPLHF
clone size: .; V gene: TRBV11-2; J gene: TRBJ2-5; D gene: .; CDR3 DNA: TGTGCCAGCACCCAGAATTCCCAAGAGACCCAGTACTTC; CDR3 protein: CASTQNSQETQYF
clone size: .; V gene: TRBV27; J gene: TRBJ2-7; D gene: .; CDR3 DNA: TGTGCCAGCAGTTTATCGGGCCAGGGCCCGAGGCCCTACGAGCAGTACTTC; CDR3 protein: CASSLSGQGPRPYEQYF
clone size: .; V gene: TRBV30; J gene: TRBJ1-6; D gene: .; CDR3 DNA: TGTGCCTGGAGTGTACAGATCCGGAATAATTCACCCCTCCACTTT; CDR3 protein: CAWSVQIRNNSPLHF
clone size: .; V gene: TRBV19; J gene: TRBJ2-7; D gene: TRBD1; CDR3 DNA: TGTGCCAGTAGGTCGGACAGGACCTACGAGCAGTACTTC; CDR3 protein: CASRSDRTYEQYF
clone size: .; V gene: TRBV5-4; J gene: TRBJ2-1; D gene: .; CDR3 DNA: TGTGCCAGCAGCCCGGACAGAAACAATGAGCAGTTCTTC; CDR3 protein: CASSPDRNNEQFF
clone size: .; V gene: TRBV27; J gene: TRBJ2-1; D gene: TRBD2; CDR3 DNA: TGTGCCAGCAGGGGGCTAGCGGGAGACAATGAGCAGTTCTTC; CDR3 protein: CASRGLAGDNEQFF
clone size: .; V gene: TRBV7-8; J gene: TRBJ2-2; D gene: .; CDR3 DNA: TGTGCCAGCAGCCCCTCCGGGGAGCTGTTTTTT; CDR3 protein: CASSPSGELFF
clone size: .; V gene: TRBV28; J gene: TRBJ1-3; D gene: .; CDR3 DNA: TGTGCCAGCAGTACACAGGGTCGAGGGGGAAACACCATATATTTT; CDR3 protein: CASSTQGRGGNTIYF
clone size: .; V gene: TRBV9; J gene: TRBJ1-2; D gene: TRBD1; CDR3 DNA: TGTGCCAGCAGCTTCGGGACAGGGGGAACTTATGGCTACACCTTC; CDR3 protein: CASSFGTGGTYGYTF
clone size: .; V gene: TRBV4-3; J gene: TRBJ1-2; D gene: .; CDR3 DNA: TGCGCCAGCAGCCTGCGTACGGACAGCTATGGCTACACCTTC; CDR3 protein: CASSLRTDSYGYTF
clone size: .; V gene: TRBV6-1; J gene: TRBJ2-6; D gene: .; CDR3 DNA: TGTGCCAGCAGTGTCGGGACATCTAGCTCTGGGGCCAACGTCCTGACTTTC; CDR3 protein: CASSVGTSSSGANVLTF
clone size: .; V gene: TRBV24-1; J gene: TRBJ2-2; D gene: TRBD1; CDR3 DNA: TGTGCCACCAGTGTTCCCGGGACAGACGGGGAGCTGTTTTTT; CDR3 protein: CATSVPGTDGELFF
clone size: .; V gene: TRBV2; J gene: TRBJ1-5; D gene: TRBD1; CDR3 DNA: TGTGCCAGCAGTTGGGACAGGGGGCAACAGCCCCAGCATTTT; CDR3 protein: CASSWDRGQQPQHF
clone size: .; V gene: TRBV4-1; J gene: TRBJ2-1; D gene: TRBD2; CDR3 DNA: TGCGCCAGCACGGGGGGTGCGGGGAGGAATGAGCAGTTCTTC; CDR3 protein: CASTGGAGRNEQFF
clone size: once; V gene: TRBV5-1; J gene: TRBJ2-1; D gene: .; CDR3 DNA: TGCGCCAGCAGCAGGGACATCAGCAATGAGCAGTTCTTC; CDR3 protein: CASSRDISNEQFF
clone size: .; V gene: TRBV13; J gene: TRBJ2-7; D gene: .; CDR3 DNA: TGTGCCAGCAGCTCACGAGGAGGGCCGTACGAGCAGTACTTC; CDR3 protein: CASSSRGGPYEQYF
clone size: .; V gene: TRBV6-5; J gene: TRBJ2-7; D gene: .; CDR3 DNA: TGTGCCAGCACGCAACCAGACAGGTACGAGCAGTACTTC; CDR3 protein: CASTQPDRYEQYF
clone size: once; V gene: TRBV2; J gene: TRBJ2-3; D gene: TRBD2; CDR3 DNA: TGTGCCAGCAGTGAAGCTGGGGGGGAGGTAAATACGCAGTATTTT; CDR3 protein: CASSEAGGEVNTQYF
clone size: .; V gene: TRBV12-5; J gene: TRBJ1-2; D gene: .; CDR3 DNA: TGTGCTAGTGGTTTGTGGGCAGGGGTAGGGGGCTACACCTTC; CDR3 protein: CASGLWAGVGGYTF
clone size: once; V gene: TRBV12-5; J gene: TRBJ2-5; D gene: TRBD2; CDR3 DNA: TGTGCTAGTGGTTTGGTACTAGCGGGAGTCGGAGAGACCCAGTACTTC; CDR3 protein: CASGLVLAGVGETQYF
clone size: .; V gene: TRBV29-1; J gene: TRBJ1-2; D gene: TRBD1; CDR3 DNA: TGCAGCGTTAAACTGGGACAGAACTATGGCTACACCTTC; CDR3 protein: CSVKLGQNYGYTF
clone size: .; V gene: TRBV28; J gene: TRBJ2-3; D gene: .; CDR3 DNA: TGTGCCAGCAGTTCAGGGACAGATACGCAGTATTTT; CDR3 protein: CASSSGTDTQYF
clone size: .; V gene: TRBV18; J gene: TRBJ2-7; D gene: TRBD1; CDR3 DNA: TGTGCCAGCTCAGGGACAGGGTACGAGCAGTACTTC; CDR3 protein: CASSGTGYEQYF
clone size: .; V gene: TRBV7-8; J gene: TRBJ2-1; D gene: TRBD1; CDR3 DNA: TGTGCCAGCAGCTCCCACCAAGGGACAGACAATGAGCAGTTCTTC; CDR3 protein: CASSSHQGTDNEQFF
clone size: .; V gene: TRBV6-2/TRBV6-3; J gene: TRBJ2-4; D gene: .; CDR3 DNA: TGTGCCAGCAGTTACTGGGCCGAGGGCTCCAAAAACATTCAGTACTTC; CDR3 protein: CASSYWAEGSKNIQYF
clone size: .; V gene: TRBV27; J gene: TRBJ1-2; D gene: TRBD1; CDR3 DNA: TGTGCCAGCAGTTTATCGATCCGGACAGGGGAGGCCTATGGCTACACCTTC; CDR3 protein: CASSLSIRTGEAYGYTF
clone size: .; V gene: TRBV4-2; J gene: TRBJ2-7; D gene: TRBD2; CDR3 DNA: TGTGCCAGCAGTCTAACTAGCGGGAGTGAGTACGAGCAGTACTTC; CDR3 protein: CASSLTSGSEYEQYF
clone size: .; V gene: TRBV27; J gene: TRBJ2-3; D gene: .; CDR3 DNA: TGTGCCAGCAGGCCTAGCGACAGCACAGATACGCAGTATTTT; CDR3 protein: CASRPSDSTDTQYF
clone size: once; V gene: TRBV7-9; J gene: TRBJ2-6; D gene: .; CDR3 DNA: TGTGCCACCCAGGGGACCGGGGCCAACGTCCTGACTTTC; CDR3 protein: CATQGTGANVLTF
clone size: .; V gene: TRBV30; J gene: TRBJ2-1; D gene: .; CDR3 DNA: TGTGCCTGGAGTAAAAGTAGCTCCTACAATGAGCAGTTCTTC; CDR3 protein: CAWSKSSSYNEQFF
clone size: few; V gene: TRBV28; J gene: TRBJ2-1; D gene: TRBD2; CDR3 DNA: TGTGCCACCGGGACTAGCGGGAGGCTTAGCTCCTACAATGAGCAGTTCTTC; CDR3 protein: CATGTSGRLSSYNEQFF
clone size: .; V gene: TRBV28; J gene: TRBJ2-7; D gene: TRBD2; CDR3 DNA: TGTGCCAGCAGGTATCTAGCGGGAGGTGCCTACGAGCAGTACTTC; CDR3 protein: CASRYLAGGAYEQYF
clone size: .; V gene: TRBV27; J gene: TRBJ2-7; D gene: TRBD2; CDR3 DNA: TGTGCCAGCGGGACTAGCGGATACGAGCAGTACTTC; CDR3 protein: CASGTSGYEQYF
clone size: .; V gene: TRBV10-1; J gene: TRBJ1-5; D gene: .; CDR3 DNA: TGCGCCAGCACCCTTTTTGGAGGGGTGGACCAGCCCCAGCATTTT; CDR3 protein: CASTLFGGVDQPQHF
clone size: .; V gene: TRBV19; J gene: TRBJ2-7; D gene: .; CDR3 DNA: TGTGCCAGTAGTATCAGGGATACCTACGAGCAGTACTTC; CDR3 protein: CASSIRDTYEQYF
clone size: .; V gene: TRBV29-1; J gene: TRBJ1-5; D gene: TRBD1; CDR3 DNA: TGCAGCGTCGGCGCGGGACAGGGGGGCGGTCAGCCCCAGCATTTT; CDR3 protein: CSVGAGQGGGQPQHF
clone size: once; V gene: TRBV28; J gene: TRBJ2-5; D gene: TRBD2; CDR3 DNA: TGTGCCAGCAGCAAAGGCGGACTAGCAGAGTTTTATGTCCCCCGAGAGACCCAGTACTTC; CDR3 protein: CASSKGGLAEFYVPRETQYF
clone size: .; V gene: TRBV28; J gene: TRBJ2-1; D gene: TRBD2; CDR3 DNA: TGTGCCAGCAGTTCGGGGGGTGGGAGAATCCCCTACAATGAGCAGTTCTTC; CDR3 protein: CASSSGGGRIPYNEQFF
clone size: .; V gene: TRBV28; J gene: TRBJ1-1; D gene: .; CDR3 DNA: TGTGCCAGCAGACCGTTGGGGGGGGATGAGAACACTGAAGCTTTCTTT; CDR3 protein: CASRPLGGDENTEAFF